This T cell receptor (beta chain) was retrieved from a study of vaccination and CD4 T cells after COVID-19. Once obtained from cultured CD4+ T cells, the DNA was sequenced using the Oncomine TCR Beta short-read assay. TCRdb re-analysed the PCR reads in MiXCR, keeping a single row per CDR3 protein. The table lists approximately 12,000 distinct CDR3 sequences, 53% of them singletons. To note about this clonotype: Its antigen is undetermined.

The treatment was: roughly ten-day PBMC culture with coronavirus spike peptide pools or control peptides (ViraFEST assay). Wells contained two million PBMCs each, and these were cultured with 8.5 to 10 IU/ml IL-2 and roughly 9.8 ug/ml peptide pools. The germline V gene has CDR1 MDHEN and CDR2 SYDVKM. The germline V and J ends were trimmed by 5 bases and 6 bases, with 17 bases remaining between them. The CDR3 covers 15 residues. Source material: CD4+ T cells from blood, cultured in vitro. This sequence was found in a human donor who had recovered from COVID-19. The chain couples TRBV28 to TRBJ1-5; D gene ambiguous. The CDR3 nucleotides read TGTGCCAGCAGTATGGCCGGGTTGCGGAGTCAGCCCCAGCATTTT. Protein sequence: CASSMAGLRSQPQHF.